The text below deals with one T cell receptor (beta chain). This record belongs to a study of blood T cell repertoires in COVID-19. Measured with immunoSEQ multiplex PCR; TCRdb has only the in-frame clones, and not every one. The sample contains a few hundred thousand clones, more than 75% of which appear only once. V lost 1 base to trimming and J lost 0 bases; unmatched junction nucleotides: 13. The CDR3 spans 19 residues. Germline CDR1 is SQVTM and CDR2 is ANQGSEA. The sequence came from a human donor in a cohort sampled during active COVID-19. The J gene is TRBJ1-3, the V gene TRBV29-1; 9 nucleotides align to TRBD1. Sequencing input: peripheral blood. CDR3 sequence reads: CSVEGPLQGAASSGNTIYF. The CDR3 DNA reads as TGCAGCGTTGAAGGCCCCCTACAGGGGGCCGCATCCTCTGGAAACACCATATATTTT.